The sequence of this T cell receptor beta chain was determined in a study of identifying expanded T cells in peripheral blood. Generated by immunoSEQ multiplex PCR, the TCRdb table keeps only in-frame clones and is missing some. The sample lists 100,000 to 150,000 clones, approximately 86% occurring once. This CDR3 comprises 16 residues. Germline V CDR1 and CDR2: GTSNPN, SVGIG (reference sequence). V lost 3 bases, J lost 2 bases, and 9 bases stayed unmatched. The chain recombines TRBV30 with TRBJ1-5; TRBD1 aligns across 8 bases. The clonotype comes from a person between 18 and 69 years old in good health. Sequenced: blood. The CDR3 DNA follows: TGTGCCTGGAGCAACAGGGGGATTTTGGGCAATCAGCCCCAGCATTTT. It specifies CAWSNRGILGNQPQHF.